The clone carrying this T cell receptor beta chain has just one count. The source of the sample is a study of human T cells and chemical hapten exposure. Each CDR3 protein gets one entry after TCRdb re-called the RACE reads with MiXCR. The data show approximately 80,000 distinct CDR3 sequences, approximately 15% seen once. Time point here: pre-sensitization, week 0. Treatment noted: therapeutic diphenylcyclopropenone sensitization with weekly scalp DPC. Germline lookup yields CDR1 DFQATT and CDR2 SNEGSKA (reference sequence). Trimming cost V 0 bases and J 8 bases, with 17 bases left between them. The length of the CDR3 is 15 residues.

The sequence was obtained from a woman between 50 and 59 years old with alopecia areata. Some clones in this sample may be carry-over from other donors' samples. The J gene is TRBJ2-1, the V gene TRBV20-1, with TRBD2 as a possible D gene (7 bases). Sample: whole blood, taken in connection with sensitization to the hapten diphenylcyclopropenone (DPC). The CDR3 is CSARDRWEGVDEQFF. The CDR3 coding sequence is TGCAGTGCTAGAGATCGGTGGGAGGGGGTCGATGAGCAGTTCTTC.